Listed below are T cell receptor beta chains from one sample, sequenced in a study of regulatory T cells in long-lasting Graves disease. TCRdb redid the calling of the multiplex PCR reads with MiXCR, one entry per CDR3 protein. The table has hundreds of thousands of distinct CDR3 sequences, approximately 12% seen once. The data also belong to a second study, concerning T cells in Graves' hyperthyroidism and ophthalmopathy.

The input for sequencing was peripheral blood mononuclear cells (PBMCs), taken at new diagnosis, from a patient treated with antithyroid drugs. These receptor sequences come from a woman aged 30 to 39 with Graves disease. The CDR3 runs from the conserved cysteine through the conserved F or W. Each record gives: J gene, clone size, V gene, D gene, CDR3 protein, CDR3 DNA. D genes are given only for firm matches. Some rows mark clone size as missing; the rest say once, few, many or name a class of expanded clone.

J gene: TRBJ2-1; clone size: many; V gene: TRBV2; D gene: TRBD2; CDR3 protein: CASIGWASGPYNEQFF; CDR3 DNA: TGTGCCAGCATAGGTTGGGCTAGCGGGCCGTACAATGAGCAGTTCTTC
J gene: TRBJ2-5; clone size: NA; V gene: TRBV20-1; D gene: NA; CDR3 protein: CSADPVGAYQETQYF; CDR3 DNA: TGCAGTGCAGACCCCGTAGGAGCGTACCAAGAGACCCAGTACTTC
J gene: TRBJ2-2; clone size: many; V gene: TRBV2; D gene: TRBD1; CDR3 protein: CASRDDRAHGELFF; CDR3 DNA: TGTGCCAGCAGAGACGACAGGGCCCACGGGGAGCTGTTTTTT
J gene: TRBJ2-3; clone size: many; V gene: TRBV5-1; D gene: NA; CDR3 protein: CASSLARQTTDTQYF; CDR3 DNA: TGCGCCAGCAGCTTGGCCCGTCAGACCACAGATACGCAGTATTTT
J gene: TRBJ2-2; clone size: NA; V gene: TRBV20-1; D gene: TRBD2; CDR3 protein: CSARDSRAGVTGELFF; CDR3 DNA: TGCAGTGCTAGAGATAGCCGAGCGGGAGTTACCGGGGAGCTGTTTTTT
J gene: TRBJ2-5; clone size: many; V gene: TRBV28; D gene: NA; CDR3 protein: CASNVDETQYF; CDR3 DNA: TGTGCCAGCAACGTCGATGAGACCCAGTACTTC
J gene: TRBJ2-2; clone size: few; V gene: TRBV24-1; D gene: NA; CDR3 protein: CATSFFTSGELFF; CDR3 DNA: TGTGCCACCAGTTTTTTTACGTCCGGGGAGCTGTTTTTT
J gene: TRBJ1-2; clone size: many; V gene: TRBV12-3/TRBV12-4; D gene: TRBD1; CDR3 protein: CASSLQQGVDGYTF; CDR3 DNA: TGTGCCAGCAGTCTCCAACAGGGGGTGGATGGCTACACCTTC
J gene: TRBJ2-7; clone size: many; V gene: TRBV28; D gene: NA; CDR3 protein: CASTTGRVSYEQYF; CDR3 DNA: TGTGCCAGCACGACAGGCAGGGTCTCCTACGAGCAGTACTTC
J gene: TRBJ1-6; clone size: many; V gene: TRBV6-2/TRBV6-3; D gene: NA; CDR3 protein: CASRMLRSHSPLHF; CDR3 DNA: TGTGCCAGCAGGATGCTACGGAGCCATTCACCCCTCCACTTT
J gene: TRBJ1-1; clone size: many; V gene: TRBV5-1; D gene: TRBD1; CDR3 protein: CASSLNDRGLAFF; CDR3 DNA: TGCGCCAGCAGCTTAAATGACAGGGGGTTAGCTTTCTTT
J gene: TRBJ2-2; clone size: NA; V gene: TRBV7-9; D gene: TRBD1; CDR3 protein: CASSLRDRQNTGELFF; CDR3 DNA: TGTGCCAGCAGCCTCCGGGACAGGCAGAACACCGGGGAGCTGTTTTTT
J gene: TRBJ2-1; clone size: NA; V gene: TRBV6-5; D gene: TRBD2; CDR3 protein: CASRFLAGGPPRANEQFF; CDR3 DNA: TGTGCCAGCCGTTTCCTAGCGGGAGGGCCCCCACGTGCCAATGAGCAGTTCTTC
J gene: TRBJ2-7; clone size: many; V gene: TRBV10-2; D gene: NA; CDR3 protein: CASSSGGSYEQYF; CDR3 DNA: TGCGCCAGCAGTTCTGGGGGGTCCTACGAGCAGTACTTC
J gene: TRBJ1-1; clone size: many; V gene: TRBV11-1; D gene: NA; CDR3 protein: CASSFNLGEAFF; CDR3 DNA: TGTGCCAGCAGCTTCAACCTCGGTGAAGCTTTCTTT
J gene: TRBJ2-1; clone size: many; V gene: TRBV6-2/TRBV6-3; D gene: TRBD1; CDR3 protein: CASRSGTGGIDEQFF; CDR3 DNA: TGTGCCAGCAGATCCGGGACAGGGGGTATAGATGAGCAGTTCTTC
J gene: TRBJ2-7; clone size: few; V gene: TRBV9; D gene: TRBD2; CDR3 protein: CASSVVSSGRYEQYF; CDR3 DNA: TGTGCCAGCAGCGTAGTTTCTAGCGGGCGCTACGAGCAGTACTTC
J gene: TRBJ2-3; clone size: few; V gene: TRBV7-9; D gene: TRBD2; CDR3 protein: CASSFPLREREVGDTQYF; CDR3 DNA: TGTGCCAGCAGCTTCCCCCTTCGTGAGCGGGAGGTGGGAGATACGCAGTATTTT
J gene: TRBJ1-2; clone size: many; V gene: TRBV6-1; D gene: NA; CDR3 protein: CASSDGDPGYTF; CDR3 DNA: TGTGCCAGCAGTGACGGGGATCCTGGCTACACCTTC
J gene: TRBJ1-2; clone size: many; V gene: TRBV28; D gene: NA; CDR3 protein: CASSLAGPNYGYTF; CDR3 DNA: TGTGCCAGCAGTTTGGCAGGGCCTAACTATGGCTACACCTTC
J gene: TRBJ1-5; clone size: many; V gene: TRBV30; D gene: NA; CDR3 protein: CAWSMTGLNQPQHF; CDR3 DNA: TGTGCCTGGAGCATGACAGGACTCAATCAGCCCCAGCATTTT
J gene: TRBJ1-4; clone size: many; V gene: TRBV7-9; D gene: NA; CDR3 protein: CASSLLQGFREKLFF; CDR3 DNA: TGTGCCAGCAGCTTACTTCAGGGGTTTCGAGAAAAACTGTTTTTT
J gene: TRBJ1-3; clone size: many; V gene: TRBV5-6; D gene: TRBD1; CDR3 protein: CASSFSTGAGNTIYF; CDR3 DNA: TGTGCCAGCAGCTTCTCCACAGGGGCTGGAAACACCATATATTTT
J gene: TRBJ2-2; clone size: many; V gene: TRBV6-2/TRBV6-3; D gene: NA; CDR3 protein: CASRVFPNTGELFF; CDR3 DNA: TGTGCCAGCAGGGTATTCCCTAACACCGGGGAGCTGTTTTTT
J gene: TRBJ1-1; clone size: many; V gene: TRBV19; D gene: NA; CDR3 protein: CASIRMNTEAFF; CDR3 DNA: TGTGCCAGTATTAGGATGAACACTGAAGCTTTCTTT
J gene: TRBJ1-2; clone size: NA; V gene: TRBV6-9; D gene: NA; CDR3 protein: CASSYKGHRNPSYGYTF; CDR3 DNA: TGTGCCAGCAGTTACAAGGGACACCGAAATCCAAGCTATGGCTACACCTTC
J gene: TRBJ1-1; clone size: many; V gene: TRBV5-1; D gene: TRBD1; CDR3 protein: CASSLGDRAAAFF; CDR3 DNA: TGCGCCAGCAGCTTGGGGGACAGGGCAGCCGCTTTCTTT
J gene: TRBJ1-2; clone size: many; V gene: TRBV11-2; D gene: TRBD1; CDR3 protein: CASSQISDRGVPNYGYTF; CDR3 DNA: TGTGCCAGCAGCCAGATCTCGGACAGGGGGGTACCTAACTATGGCTACACCTTC
J gene: TRBJ1-4; clone size: many; V gene: TRBV27; D gene: TRBD1; CDR3 protein: CASSTRQGGEKLFF; CDR3 DNA: TGTGCCAGCAGTACACGACAGGGTGGGGAAAAACTGTTTTTT
J gene: TRBJ1-2; clone size: many; V gene: TRBV6-9; D gene: TRBD1; CDR3 protein: CASSWDSRGYTF; CDR3 DNA: TGTGCCAGCAGTTGGGACAGCAGGGGCTACACCTTC
J gene: TRBJ2-7; clone size: many; V gene: TRBV2; D gene: TRBD1; CDR3 protein: CASSYARQGRGEQYF; CDR3 DNA: TGTGCCAGCAGTTACGCTCGACAGGGTAGGGGCGAGCAGTACTTC
J gene: TRBJ1-1; clone size: NA; V gene: TRBV2; D gene: NA; CDR3 protein: CASSDRGVGNTEAFF; CDR3 DNA: TGTGCCAGCAGTGATAGGGGAGTCGGGAACACTGAAGCTTTCTTT
J gene: TRBJ2-3; clone size: many; V gene: TRBV27; D gene: TRBD1; CDR3 protein: CASRTNRGIGTDTQYF; CDR3 DNA: TGTGCCAGCAGAACAAACAGGGGAATCGGGACAGATACGCAGTATTTT
J gene: TRBJ1-1; clone size: NA; V gene: TRBV4-1; D gene: TRBD1; CDR3 protein: CASSRGTGTGGLEKAFF; CDR3 DNA: TGCGCCAGCAGCCGAGGAACCGGGACAGGGGGTCTGGAAAAAGCTTTCTTT
J gene: TRBJ2-1; clone size: many; V gene: TRBV7-9; D gene: TRBD2; CDR3 protein: CAKGVAGGYEQFF; CDR3 DNA: TGTGCTAAGGGGGTAGCGGGAGGGTATGAGCAGTTCTTC
J gene: TRBJ1-5; clone size: few; V gene: TRBV19; D gene: TRBD1; CDR3 protein: CASSLGTETQPQHF; CDR3 DNA: TGTGCCAGTAGTTTGGGGACAGAGACTCAGCCCCAGCATTTT
J gene: TRBJ2-1; clone size: NA; V gene: TRBV6-2/TRBV6-3; D gene: TRBD2; CDR3 protein: CASSRAGGGLNEQFF; CDR3 DNA: TGTGCCAGCAGTCGAGCGGGAGGAGGGCTCAATGAGCAGTTCTTC
J gene: TRBJ1-4; clone size: many; V gene: TRBV6-1; D gene: NA; CDR3 protein: CASSRQGRANEKLFF; CDR3 DNA: TGTGCCAGCAGTCGTCAGGGCCGGGCTAATGAAAAACTGTTTTTT
J gene: TRBJ1-1; clone size: many; V gene: TRBV29-1; D gene: NA; CDR3 protein: CSALHSFTEAFF; CDR3 DNA: TGCAGCGCACTACACAGTTTTACTGAAGCTTTCTTT
J gene: TRBJ1-5; clone size: many; V gene: TRBV20-1; D gene: TRBD1; CDR3 protein: CSALNPGQPNQPQHF; CDR3 DNA: TGCAGTGCCCTAAATCCGGGACAGCCGAATCAGCCCCAGCATTTT
J gene: TRBJ1-2; clone size: few; V gene: TRBV4-3; D gene: NA; CDR3 protein: CASSQDFSFYGYTF; CDR3 DNA: TGCGCCAGCAGCCAAGATTTTTCCTTCTATGGCTACACCTTC
J gene: TRBJ1-1; clone size: many; V gene: TRBV5-5; D gene: NA; CDR3 protein: CASIPTMGLNTEAFF; CDR3 DNA: TGTGCCAGCATCCCGACGATGGGGCTGAACACTGAAGCTTTCTTT
J gene: TRBJ2-3; clone size: NA; V gene: TRBV9; D gene: NA; CDR3 protein: CASSVDGEEDTQYF; CDR3 DNA: TGTGCCAGCAGCGTAGACGGGGAGGAAGATACGCAGTATTTT
J gene: TRBJ2-5; clone size: many; V gene: TRBV2; D gene: TRBD1; CDR3 protein: CASKGDRTQETQYF; CDR3 DNA: TGTGCCAGCAAAGGGGACAGAACCCAAGAGACCCAGTACTTC
J gene: TRBJ2-7; clone size: many; V gene: TRBV28; D gene: NA; CDR3 protein: CASSSRWNYEQYF; CDR3 DNA: TGTGCCAGCAGTTCTAGGTGGAACTACGAGCAGTACTTC
J gene: TRBJ2-7; clone size: many; V gene: TRBV28; D gene: NA; CDR3 protein: CASSSAGTGSYEQYF; CDR3 DNA: TGTGCCAGCAGTTCAGCGGGGACAGGTTCCTACGAGCAGTACTTC
J gene: TRBJ2-7; clone size: many; V gene: TRBV2; D gene: NA; CDR3 protein: CASRDSRYEQYF; CDR3 DNA: TGTGCCAGCAGGGACAGCCGCTACGAGCAGTACTTC
J gene: TRBJ1-5; clone size: many; V gene: TRBV11-2; D gene: TRBD1; CDR3 protein: CASSPDRSQPQHF; CDR3 DNA: TGTGCCAGCAGCCCGGACAGGTCTCAGCCCCAGCATTTT
J gene: TRBJ2-1; clone size: NA; V gene: TRBV5-1; D gene: TRBD1; CDR3 protein: CASSWTGPYNEQFF; CDR3 DNA: TGCGCCAGCAGTTGGACAGGGCCCTACAATGAGCAGTTCTTC
J gene: TRBJ1-1; clone size: few; V gene: TRBV20-1; D gene: NA; CDR3 protein: CSAPPRTFEAFF; CDR3 DNA: TGCAGTGCCCCCCCCCGGACGTTTGAAGCTTTCTTT
J gene: TRBJ1-1; clone size: many; V gene: TRBV5-1; D gene: NA; CDR3 protein: CASSWWLGGTEAFF; CDR3 DNA: TGCGCCAGCAGCTGGTGGTTGGGTGGAACTGAAGCTTTCTTT
J gene: TRBJ2-7; clone size: many; V gene: TRBV30; D gene: NA; CDR3 protein: CAWSVAAIGEQYF; CDR3 DNA: TGTGCCTGGAGTGTAGCAGCCATTGGGGAGCAGTACTTC
J gene: TRBJ2-1; clone size: many; V gene: TRBV3-1; D gene: TRBD2; CDR3 protein: CASSQVRGSGGEQFF; CDR3 DNA: TGTGCCAGCAGCCAAGTTCGGGGTAGCGGGGGGGAGCAGTTCTTC
J gene: TRBJ2-1; clone size: many; V gene: TRBV7-2; D gene: NA; CDR3 protein: CASSLSGERVNEQFF; CDR3 DNA: TGTGCCAGCAGCTTATCGGGGGAGCGTGTCAATGAGCAGTTCTTC
J gene: TRBJ2-3; clone size: few; V gene: TRBV24-1; D gene: NA; CDR3 protein: CATRDTWADTQYF; CDR3 DNA: TGTGCCACCAGGGACACTTGGGCAGATACGCAGTATTTT